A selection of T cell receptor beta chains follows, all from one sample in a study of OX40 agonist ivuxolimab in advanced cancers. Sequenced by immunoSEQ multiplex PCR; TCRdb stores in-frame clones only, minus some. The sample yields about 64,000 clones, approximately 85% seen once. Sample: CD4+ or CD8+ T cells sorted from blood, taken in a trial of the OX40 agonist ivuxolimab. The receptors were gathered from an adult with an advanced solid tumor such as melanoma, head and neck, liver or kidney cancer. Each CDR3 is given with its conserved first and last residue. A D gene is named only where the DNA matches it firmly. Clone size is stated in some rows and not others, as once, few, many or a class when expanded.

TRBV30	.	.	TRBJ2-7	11	CAWKTEYEQYF	TGTGCCTGGAAGACGGAGTACGAGCAGTACTTC
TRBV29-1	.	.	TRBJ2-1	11	CSVARMNEQFF	TGCAGCGTCGCCAGGATGAATGAGCAGTTCTTC
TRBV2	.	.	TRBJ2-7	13	CASRKTFSYEQYF	TGTGCCAGCAGGAAGACATTCTCCTACGAGCAGTACTTC
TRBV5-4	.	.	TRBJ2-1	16	CASSLRSTPPGDEQFF	TGTGCCAGCAGCTTGAGGTCGACTCCCCCCGGCGATGAGCAGTTCTTC
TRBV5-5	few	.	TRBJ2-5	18	CASSLLAGAGDNQETQYF	TGTGCCAGCAGCTTGTTGGCGGGGGCAGGGGACAACCAAGAGACCCAGTACTTC
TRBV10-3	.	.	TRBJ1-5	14	CAISETGESQPQHF	TGTGCCATCAGTGAGACCGGGGAGAGTCAGCCCCAGCATTTT
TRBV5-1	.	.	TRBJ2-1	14	CASSPDYQGSEQFF	TGCGCCAGCAGCCCGGACTACCAGGGGAGTGAGCAGTTCTTC
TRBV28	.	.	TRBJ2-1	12	CASSPDTFVQFF	TGTGCCAGCAGTCCGGACACGTTCGTGCAGTTCTTC
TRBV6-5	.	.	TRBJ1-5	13	CASRGHEEVAQHF	TGTGCCAGCAGAGGGCATGAAGAGGTGGCCCAGCATTTT
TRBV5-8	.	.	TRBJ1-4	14	CASSFSRAREKLFF	TGTGCCAGCAGCTTCTCCAGGGCTCGTGAAAAACTGTTTTTT
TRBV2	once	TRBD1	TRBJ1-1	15	CASSEDPQGDTEAFF	TGTGCCAGCAGTGAAGACCCTCAGGGGGACACTGAAGCTTTCTTT
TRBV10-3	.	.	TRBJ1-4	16	CATEPALGLGGEKLFF	TGTGCCACGGAGCCGGCCCTGGGTTTAGGGGGTGAAAAACTGTTTTTT
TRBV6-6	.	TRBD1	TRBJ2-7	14	CASRDRGYSYEQYF	TGTGCCAGCAGGGACAGGGGGTACTCCTACGAGCAGTACTTC
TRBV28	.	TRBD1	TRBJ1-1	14	CASSLDLGGPEAFF	TGTGCCAGCAGCCTTGATCTAGGGGGCCCTGAAGCTTTCTTT
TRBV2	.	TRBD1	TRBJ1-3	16	CASSDSQGASGNTIYF	TGTGCCAGCAGTGACTCTCAGGGGGCCTCTGGAAACACCATATATTTT
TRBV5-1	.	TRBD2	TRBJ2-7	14	CASSLTGLASEQYF	TGCGCCAGCAGCTTGACGGGACTAGCGAGCGAGCAGTACTTC
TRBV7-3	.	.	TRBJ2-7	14	CASSPAGGPGEQYF	TGTGCCAGCAGCCCGGCCGGAGGGCCGGGGGAGCAGTACTTC
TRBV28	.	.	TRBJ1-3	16	CASSPTRTEWGNTIYF	TGTGCCAGCAGTCCAACTCGGACTGAATGGGGAAACACCATATATTTT
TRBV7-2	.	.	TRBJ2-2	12	CASSFSPGELFF	TGTGCCAGCAGCTTCTCACCCGGGGAGCTGTTTTTT
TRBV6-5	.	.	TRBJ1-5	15	CASSPDSQGSQPQHF	TGTGCCAGCAGTCCAGACAGCCAAGGGAGTCAGCCCCAGCATTTT
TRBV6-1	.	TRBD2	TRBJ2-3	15	CASRWTSGGEDTQYF	TGTGCCAGCAGGTGGACTAGCGGGGGGGAGGATACGCAGTATTTT
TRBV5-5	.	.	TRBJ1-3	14	CASSPQGTGNTIYF	TGTGCCAGCAGCCCTCAGGGAACTGGAAACACCATATATTTT
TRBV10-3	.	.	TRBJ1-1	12	CAIKGGNTEAFF	TGTGCCATCAAAGGGGGGAACACTGAAGCTTTCTTT
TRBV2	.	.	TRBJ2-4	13	CASSVEGGSIQYF	TGTGCCAGCAGCGTTGAGGGGGGATCGATTCAGTACTTC
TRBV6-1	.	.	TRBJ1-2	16	CASSEGLRVGDYGYTF	TGTGCCAGCAGTGAAGGCCTAAGGGTGGGCGACTATGGCTACACCTTC
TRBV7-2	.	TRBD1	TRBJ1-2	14	CASITREGAYGYTF	TGTGCCAGCATAACGCGTGAGGGGGCTTATGGCTACACCTTC
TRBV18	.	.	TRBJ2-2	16	CASQNINRDYTGELFF	TGTGCCAGCCAAAATATAAACAGAGATTACACCGGGGAGCTGTTTTTT
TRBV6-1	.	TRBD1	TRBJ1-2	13	CASIQGDRLIYTF	TGTGCCAGCATTCAGGGGGACAGGCTGATATACACCTTC
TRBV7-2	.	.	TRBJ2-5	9	CASSGTQYF	TGTGCCAGCAGCGGGACCCAGTACTTC
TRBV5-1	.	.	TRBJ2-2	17	CASSPRIANTNTGELFF	TGCGCCAGCAGCCCCCGTATAGCGAATACGAACACCGGGGAGCTGTTTTTT
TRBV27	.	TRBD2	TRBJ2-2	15	CASSLSTSGTGELFF	TGTGCCAGCAGTTTATCAACTAGCGGCACCGGGGAGCTGTTTTTT
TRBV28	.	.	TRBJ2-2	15	CASSLPGSGTGELFF	TGTGCCAGCAGTTTACCAGGTTCAGGGACCGGGGAGCTGTTTTTT
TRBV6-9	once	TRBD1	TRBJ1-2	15	CASSYATGSGYGYTF	TGTGCCAGCAGTTACGCGACAGGGAGTGGCTATGGCTACACCTTC
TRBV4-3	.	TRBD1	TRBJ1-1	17	CASSQDLGQGWNTEAFF	TGCGCCAGCAGCCAAGATTTGGGACAGGGGTGGAACACTGAAGCTTTCTTT
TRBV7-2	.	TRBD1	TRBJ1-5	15	CASSLADRGHQPQHF	TGTGCCAGCAGCTTAGCGGACAGGGGGCATCAGCCCCAGCATTTT
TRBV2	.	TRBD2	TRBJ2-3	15	CASRGTSGGTDTQYF	TGTGCCAGCAGGGGGACTAGCGGGGGCACAGATACGCAGTATTTT
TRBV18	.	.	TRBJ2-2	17	CASSPSFDGLNTGELFF	TGTGCCAGCTCACCGTCATTCGACGGACTGAACACCGGGGAGCTGTTTTTT
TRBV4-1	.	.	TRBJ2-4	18	CASSQGGKGLIAKNIQYF	TGCGCCAGCAGCCAAGGCGGTAAAGGATTGATAGCCAAAAACATTCAGTACTTC
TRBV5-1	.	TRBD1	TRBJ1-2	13	CASSFGQGGGYTF	TGCGCCAGCAGCTTCGGACAGGGCGGGGGCTACACCTTC
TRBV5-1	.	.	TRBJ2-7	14	CASSASGASYEQYF	TGCGCCAGCAGCGCGTCCGGGGCCAGCTACGAGCAGTACTTC
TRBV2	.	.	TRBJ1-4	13	CASNQGYREKLFF	TGTGCCAGCAACCAGGGGTACAGGGAAAAACTGTTTTTT
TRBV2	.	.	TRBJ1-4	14	CASREGGLNEKLFF	TGTGCCAGCAGGGAGGGGGGTCTTAATGAAAAACTGTTTTTT
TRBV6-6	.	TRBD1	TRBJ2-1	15	CASRPGTGSYNEQFF	TGTGCCAGCAGACCCGGGACAGGCTCCTACAATGAGCAGTTCTTC
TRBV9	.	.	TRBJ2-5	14	CASSADWGQETQYF	TGTGCCAGCAGCGCCGACTGGGGCCAAGAGACCCAGTACTTC
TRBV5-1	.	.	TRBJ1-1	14	CASSFEGWDTEAFF	TGCGCCAGCAGCTTCGAGGGGTGGGACACTGAAGCTTTCTTT
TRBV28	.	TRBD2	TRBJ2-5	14	CASLLTSGGETQYF	TGTGCCAGCCTTTTGACTAGCGGGGGAGAGACCCAGTACTTC
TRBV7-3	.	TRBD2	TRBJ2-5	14	CASSVYSGYGTQYF	TGTGCCAGCAGCGTATATAGCGGGTACGGGACCCAGTACTTC
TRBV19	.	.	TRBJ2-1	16	CASSVGLTSSYNEQFF	TGTGCCAGTAGTGTGGGTCTTACGAGCTCCTACAATGAGCAGTTCTTC